Sequencing of this TCR beta chain was carried out in a study of blood T cell repertoires in COVID-19. Germline V lookup: CDR1 SGHVS, CDR2 FNYEAQ. The CDR3 sequence is 18 residues long. V lost 5 bases and J lost 1; bases outside the gene matches: 14. Data came from immunoSEQ multiplex PCR; TCRdb stores just in-frame clones and leaves some out. The sample consists of around 160,000 clones, roughly 79% of them appearing once. The sequencing sample was made of peripheral blood. The clonotype comes from a human donor with acute or convalescent COVID-19. The donor label of this sample is uncertain. The V and J genes are TRBV7-6 and TRBJ1-5, with TRBD1 identical over 7 bases. CDR3 region: CASSPRAGKGASNQPQHF. DNA for the CDR3: TGTGCCAGCAGCCCCCGGGCTGGGAAGGGGGCGAGCAATCAGCCCCAGCATTTT.